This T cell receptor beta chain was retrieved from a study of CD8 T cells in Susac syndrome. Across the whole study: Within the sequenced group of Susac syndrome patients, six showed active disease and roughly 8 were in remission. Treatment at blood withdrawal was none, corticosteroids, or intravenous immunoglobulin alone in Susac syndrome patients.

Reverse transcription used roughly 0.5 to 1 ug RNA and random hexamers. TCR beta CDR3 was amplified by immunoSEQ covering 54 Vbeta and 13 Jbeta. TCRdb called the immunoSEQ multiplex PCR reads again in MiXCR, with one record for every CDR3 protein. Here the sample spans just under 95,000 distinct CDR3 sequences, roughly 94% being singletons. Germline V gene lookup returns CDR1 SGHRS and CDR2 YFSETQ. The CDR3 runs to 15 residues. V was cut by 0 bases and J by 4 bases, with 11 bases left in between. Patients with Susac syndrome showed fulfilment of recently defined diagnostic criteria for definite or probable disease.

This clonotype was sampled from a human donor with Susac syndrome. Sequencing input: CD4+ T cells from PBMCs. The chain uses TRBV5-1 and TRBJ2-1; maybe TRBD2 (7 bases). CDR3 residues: CASSLVGGLYNEQFF. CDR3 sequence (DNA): TGCGCCAGCAGCTTGGTGGGGGGGCTGTACAATGAGCAGTTCTTC.